Presented here are 20 T cell receptor beta chains from one specimen sequenced in a study of blood T cell repertoires in COVID-19. Data came from immunoSEQ multiplex PCR; TCRdb stores just in-frame clones and leaves some out. Of 35,000 to 50,000 clones listed, approximately 90% are singletons. Sequencing used peripheral blood. All receptors derive from a man between 45 and 60 years old with active COVID-19.

The chain is built from TRBV5-1 and TRBJ1-6; D gene uncertain. This CDR3 has 14 residues. Trimming stripped 0 bases from V and 10 bases from J, with 11 bases between. The germline V gene encodes CDR1 SGHRS and CDR2 YFSETQ. The CDR3 region is CASSLEGSWSPLHF. CDR3 bases: TGCGCCAGCAGCTTGGAAGGGAGTTGGTCACCCCTCCACTTT.

The chain links TRBV10-3 to TRBJ2-5; maybe TRBD1 (5 bases). CDR1 ENHRY and CDR2 SYGVKD come from the germline V gene. Trimming pared 3 bases from V and 1 base from J, leaving 9 bases between. This CDR3 is built from 14 residues. Written as DNA, the CDR3 is TGTGCCATCAGTGATTCAGGGCTCCAAGAGACCCAGTACTTC. This sequence encodes CAISDSGLQETQYF.

The chain has TRBV7-2 and TRBJ2-3, with D possibly TRBD1 on 6 matching bases. Between the trimmed V and J ends, which lost 5 bases and 4 bases, there was a span of 13 bases. CDR3 length: 14 residues. Per the germline V gene, CDR1 is SGHTA and CDR2 is FQGNSA. The CDR3 region is CASSPSQGPDTQYF. For the CDR3, the DNA is TGTGCCAGCAGCCCTTCGCAGGGGCCAGATACGCAGTATTTT.

The chain couples TRBV10-3 to TRBJ2-3; 7 bases line up with TRBD2. The CDR3 is 16 amino acids. Trimming cost V 5 bases and J 3 bases; bases outside gene matches: 11. Germline CDR1 is ENHRY and CDR2 is SYGVKD. The CDR3 sequence is CAISSIPAGQTDTQYF. In nucleotides, the CDR3 is TGTGCCATCAGTAGCATCCCAGCGGGGCAGACAGATACGCAGTATTTT.

The V and J genes are TRBV4-2 and TRBJ2-1; 7 nucleotides align to TRBD2. Per germline, CDR1 LGHNA and CDR2 YNFKEQ. The J segment lost 7 bases and the V segment lost 3 bases, leaving 0 bases of the junction unmatched. This CDR3 spans 12 amino acids. CDR3 region: CASSQGGNEQFF. CDR3 bases: TGTGCCAGCAGCCAGGGGGGGAATGAGCAGTTCTTC.

V and J are TRBV4-3 and TRBJ1-6; no clear D. V lost 2 bases, J lost 5 bases, and 7 bases lay in between. The CDR3 consists of 14 residues. CDR1 and CDR2 (germline): LGHNA, YSLEER. The chain's CDR3 is CASSQSQDNSPLHF. CDR3 sequence (DNA): TGCGCCAGCAGCCAAAGCCAGGATAATTCACCCCTCCACTTT.

V and J are TRBV6-5 and TRBJ2-7, with 7 bases fitting TRBD1. The CDR3 has 14 amino acids. V shed 7 bases, J shed 2 bases, and the junction held 8 bases outside the gene matches. The germline CDR1 and CDR2 sequences are MNHEY and SVGAGI. For the CDR3, the DNA is TGTGCCAGCATTATGACAGGGAGAGCCTACGAGCAGTACTTC. Protein product: CASIMTGRAYEQYF.

The rearrangement links TRBV7-2 to TRBJ1-1; D is ambiguous. The germline V gene encodes CDR1 SGHTA and CDR2 FQGNSA. The V gene lost 5 bases and the J gene lost 1 base, with 14 bases spanning the gap. The CDR3 covers 15 residues. The CDR3 is CASSPFGPENTEAFF. CDR3 sequence (DNA): TGTGCCAGCAGCCCCTTTGGGCCGGAGAACACTGAAGCTTTCTTT.

The V and J genes are TRBV14 and TRBJ1-2; D gene ambiguous. Trimming took off 0 bases at V and 4 bases at J, with 6 bases between the two ends. The CDR3 extends over 13 amino acids. Germline V CDR1 and CDR2: SGHDN, FVKESK. The CDR3 here is CASSQDPLYGYTF. The CDR3 bases are TGTGCCAGCAGCCAAGATCCCCTCTATGGCTACACCTTC.

The V gene is TRBV25-1, the J gene TRBJ1-1; D may be TRBD1 (6 bases). Per germline, CDR1 MGHDK and CDR2 SYGVNS. V was trimmed by 10 bases and J by 2 bases, leaving 11 bases between them. This CDR3 is built from 12 residues. CDR3 in DNA: TGTGCCACGACGGACAGAAACACTGAAGCTTTCTTT. Its protein product is CATTDRNTEAFF.

The chain recombines TRBV6-2 or TRBV6-3 with TRBJ1-6, with D maybe TRBD1 (5 bases). The CDR3 covers 13 residues. The germline gives CDR1 MNHEY, CDR2 SVGEGT. The germline V and J ends were trimmed by 2 bases and 12 bases, with 11 bases remaining between them. In DNA form, the CDR3 reads TGTGCCAGCAGTTACGAACAGGCTTTACCCCTCCACTTT. Amino acids: CASSYEQALPLHF.

The V call is TRBV5-1, the J call TRBJ2-7, with D perhaps TRBD1 (6 bases). The CDR3 runs 14 residues. Trimming stripped 6 bases from V and 0 bases from J, with 13 bases between. The germline V gene has CDR1 SGHRS and CDR2 YFSETQ. This CDR3 is CASKGDLSSYEQYF. In nucleotides, the CDR3 is TGCGCCAGCAAGGGGGATCTGAGCTCCTACGAGCAGTACTTC.

This chain joins TRBV7-3 and TRBJ2-7, with 9 bases identical to TRBD1. With 3 bases clipped from V and 2 bases from J, the junction kept 5 bases outside the gene matches. The CDR3 length is 15 residues. In germline, CDR1 is SGHTA, CDR2 FQGTGA. The CDR3 DNA sequence: TGTGCCAGCAGCTTGGCCGGGACAGGGACCTACGAGCAGTACTTC. The encoded protein is CASSLAGTGTYEQYF. The variable domain in full, with the rest retrieved from reference TRBV7-3 and TRBJ2-7, is GAGVSQTPSNKVTEKGKYVELRCDPISGHTALYWYRQSLGQGPEFLIYFQGTGAADDSGLPNDRFFAVRPEGSVSTLKIQRTERGDSAVYLCASSLAGTGTYEQYFGPGTRLTVT.

This clone appeared a single time. V gene TRBV7-2 combines with J gene TRBJ1-2, with 8 bases aligning to TRBD1. The germline V gene has CDR1 SGHTA and CDR2 FQGNSA. The V and J ends lost 5 bases and 0 bases, in that order; junction bases with no gene match: 5. The CDR3 spans 15 residues. CDR3 loop: CASSRGQAANYGYTF. CDR3 bases: TGTGCCAGCAGCCGGGGACAGGCGGCTAACTATGGCTACACCTTC.

The chain combines TRBV2 with TRBJ2-1; 13 nucleotides agree with TRBD2. The germline gives CDR1 SNHLY, CDR2 FYNNEI. V shed 4 bases, J shed 5 bases, and the junction held 8 bases outside the gene matches. The CDR3 extends over 17 amino acids. The CDR3 nucleotides read TGTGCCAGCAGTGTCGGAGGGACTAGCGGGACCAACAATGAGCAGTTCTTC. It encodes CASSVGGTSGTNNEQFF. The whole variable domain, remainder taken from reference TRBV2 and TRBJ2-1, is EPEVTQTPSHQVTQMGQEVILRCVPISNHLYFYWYRQILGQKVEFLVSFYNNEISEKSEIFDDQFSVERPDGSNFTLKIRSTKLEDSAMYFCASSVGGTSGTNNEQFFGPGTRLTVL.

V gene TRBV12-5 combines with J gene TRBJ2-1, with no clear D. The V gene lost 5 bases and the J gene lost 9 bases, with 20 bases spanning the gap. CDR1 is LGHNT and CDR2 is FRNRAP in the germline V gene. The CDR3 runs 15 residues. DNA for the CDR3: TGTGCTAGTGGTGCTCCTCCTTCAGTAAGGAGTGAGCAGTTCTTC. It is translated as CASGAPPSVRSEQFF. Full variable domain (remainder filled in from reference TRBV12-5 and TRBJ2-1): DARVTQTPRHKVTEMGQEVTMRCQPILGHNTVFWYRQTMMQGLELLAYFRNRAPLDDSGMPKDRFSAEMPDATLATLKIQPSEPRDSAVYFCASGAPPSVRSEQFFGPGTRLTVL.

The chain couples TRBV25-1 to TRBJ1-1; no firm D call. Per the germline V gene, CDR1 is MGHDK and CDR2 is SYGVNS. The CDR3 totals 13 residues. The V gene lost 2 bases and the J gene lost 1 base, with 5 bases spanning the gap. CDR3 protein: CASSEPGNTEAFF. In nucleotides, the CDR3 is TGTGCCAGCAGTGAACCAGGGAACACTGAAGCTTTCTTT.

The chain employs TRBV7-2 and TRBJ2-5, with D possibly matching TRBD2 (6 bases). Trimming removed 3 bases from V and 3 bases from J, with 11 bases in between. Germline V gene lookup returns CDR1 SGHTA and CDR2 FQGNSA. This CDR3 contains 14 residues. This CDR3 is CASSFLGGEETQYF. The DNA of the CDR3 is TGTGCCAGCAGCTTCTTGGGGGGTGAAGAGACCCAGTACTTC.

J is TRBJ1-2 and V is TRBV5-4, with D unresolved. V lost 0 bases and J lost 4, with 4 bases in between. Germline loops: CDR1 SGHNT, CDR2 YYREEE (reference sequence). The CDR3 is 12 residues long. CDR3 nucleotide sequence: TGTGCCAGCAGCTTGGCCAGCTATGGCTACACCTTC. Translation: CASSLASYGYTF.

The gene calls are TRBV18 and TRBJ1-1; weak D call: TRBD1 (5 bases). Germline CDR1 and CDR2: KGHSH and LQKENI. The CDR3 runs to 12 residues. The V and J ends lost 1 base and 11 bases respectively, with 11 bases between them. The CDR3 DNA reads TGTGCCAGCTCACCACTTAGGGGAGGGGCTTTCTTT. Translation gives CASSPLRGGAFF.